The 24 T cell receptor beta chains below all came from one sample that was sequenced in a study of blood T cell repertoires in COVID-19 (dated by TCRdb to 2020 to 2021). Libraries were constructed by the immunoSEQ multiplex PCR assay. TCRdb mirrors the immuneACCESS table, restricted to in-frame sequences. Some clones are absent from its copies; in checked studies, under half trace to an unresolved V gene, and the reason for the others is unknown. The sample data list some 80,000 clones, and roughly 85% of these were observed just once. The top ten hold approximately 39% of the sample. Source material: peripheral blood. These receptors all come from a woman in her sixties or seventies with acute or convalescent COVID-19.

The chain uses TRBV6-5 and TRBJ2-7, with TRBD1 identical over 8 bases. CDR1 and CDR2 (germline): MNHEY, SVGAGI. V dropped 6 bases and J dropped 2; count of bases not matched to a gene: 6. This CDR3 has 14 residues. CDR3 nucleotide sequence: TGTGCCAGCAGACCTGGACAGGGCCCCTACGAGCAGTACTTC. It is translated as CASRPGQGPYEQYF.

This clone was seen only a few times. This sequence joins TRBV3-1 (or the pseudogene TRBV3-2) and TRBJ2-2; 8 nucleotides line up with TRBD1. The germline V gene has CDR1 LGHDT and CDR2 YNNKEL (reference sequence). The CDR3 totals 17 residues. The V segment lost 4 bases and the J segment 2 bases; nucleotides outside the gene matches: 9. The CDR3 DNA is TGTGCCAGCAGCCTGCAGGGGGCTAACATTAACACCGGGGAGCTGTTTTTT. It encodes CASSLQGANINTGELFF.

The chain combines TRBV2 with TRBJ2-3, with a possible D match to TRBD2 (5 bases). The CDR3 covers 15 residues. Germline V lookup: CDR1 SNHLY, CDR2 FYNNEI. The ends were cut back, 6 bases at V and 0 bases at J, with 13 bases in the middle. As DNA, the CDR3 is TGTGCCAGCAGCGGGGAGCGATATAGCACAGATACGCAGTATTTT. It translates to CASSGERYSTDTQYF.

The gene calls are TRBV7-9 and TRBJ1-4; tentative D call: TRBD1 (5 bases). V was clipped by 1 base and J by 3 bases, with 9 bases between them. Germline values: CDR1 SEHNR, CDR2 FQNEAQ (reference sequence). The CDR3 spans 15 residues. In nucleotides, the CDR3 is TGTGCCAGCAGCTTAGGGGGCCACCCTAATGAAAAACTGTTTTTT. As protein: CASSLGGHPNEKLFF.

The chain links TRBV21-1 to TRBJ2-1; the D segment call TRBD2 is taken from the table without a DNA check. TRBV21-1 is a listed pseudogene. This CDR3 has 15 amino acids. The CDR3 nucleotides read TGTGCCAGCAGCATGGGACTAGCGGCCTACAATGAGCAGTTCTTC. Amino acids: CASSMGLAAYNEQFF.

V is TRBV5-6 and J is TRBJ2-1; 7 bases agree with TRBD1. Unmatched junction bases numbered 17, after V lost 4 bases and J lost 7 bases. Germline values: CDR1 SGHDT, CDR2 YYEEEE. The CDR3 consists of 17 residues. The CDR3: CASSEHPGQRFRNEQFF. The CDR3 DNA reads TGTGCCAGCAGCGAACACCCGGGACAGAGATTTCGGAATGAGCAGTTCTTC.

The chain uses TRBV18 and TRBJ2-2, with 8 bases fitting TRBD1. This CDR3 contains 19 residues. Per germline, CDR1 KGHSH and CDR2 LQKENI. With 2 bases clipped from V and 0 bases from J, the junction kept 11 bases outside the gene matches. CDR3 region: CASSPSVTGEWSNTGELFF. The DNA for the CDR3 is TGTGCCAGCTCACCATCCGTGACAGGGGAGTGGTCGAACACCGGGGAGCTGTTTTTT.

As for this clone: At one end, the junction sequence differs from germline, possibly due to a read error. The genes are TRBV15 and TRBJ1-5, with TRBD1 matching over 7 bases. From germline, CDR1 is LNHNV and CDR2 YYDKDF (reference sequence). The CDR3 runs to 14 residues. The CDR3: CATGTGALYHPQHF. The CDR3 nucleotides are TGTGCCACCGGTACAGGGGCCCTTTATCATCCCCAGCATTTT.

This rearrangement joins TRBV5-8 to TRBJ1-5, with 7 bases matching TRBD1. Germline CDR1 and CDR2: SGHTS and YDEGEE. This CDR3 is 15 amino acids long. V was pared by 4 bases and J by 6 bases, with 10 bases of the junction left unmatched. This CDR3 is CASSTGQAPGQPQHF. CDR3 bases: TGTGCCAGCAGCACCGGACAGGCGCCTGGTCAGCCCCAGCATTTT.

This clone is a singleton in its sample. The chain has TRBV19 and TRBJ2-7; D gene uncertain. CDR1 is LNHDA and CDR2 is SQIVND in the germline V gene (reference sequence). V was trimmed by 4 bases and J by 5 bases, leaving 12 bases between them. The length of the CDR3 is 13 residues. The CDR3 sequence is CASSNELAHEQYF. CDR3 bases: TGTGCCAGTAGTAACGAGTTAGCCCACGAGCAGTACTTC.

There are a few counts of this clone. The J gene is TRBJ1-5, the V gene TRBV3-1 (or the pseudogene TRBV3-2); D not certain. The V gene lost 0 bases and the J gene lost 6 bases, with 9 bases spanning the gap. Germline V gives CDR1 LGHDT, CDR2 YNNKEL (reference sequence). This CDR3 spans 14 amino acids. CDR3 amino acids: CASSQDFRSQPQHF. The DNA for the CDR3 is TGTGCCAGCAGCCAAGATTTTCGGAGTCAGCCCCAGCATTTT.

The chain carries TRBV5-6 and TRBJ1-6, with 7 bases aligning to TRBD1. Trimming took 6 bases from V and 4 from J; bases not matched to a gene: 4. This CDR3 contains 14 residues. Germline V gene lookup returns CDR1 SGHDT and CDR2 YYEEEE. The CDR3 region is CASTTTGYNSPLHF. The CDR3, as DNA: TGTGCCAGCACCACGACAGGGTATAATTCACCCCTCCACTTT.

This chain links TRBV29-1 with TRBJ2-7; D is perhaps TRBD2 (6 bases). Germline V gene sequence: CDR1 SQVTM, CDR2 ANQGSEA. The CDR3 has 13 residues. Trimming shortened V by 5 bases and J by 3 bases, and 14 bases separated the two germline ends. The CDR3 nucleotides are TGCAGCGTTACCGGGACGGGGGACTACGAGCAGTACTTC. It codes for CSVTGTGDYEQYF.

V and J are TRBV5-1 and TRBJ1-4; D uncertain. Germline lookup yields CDR1 SGHRS and CDR2 YFSETQ. The CDR3 covers 15 residues. V lost 0 bases, J lost 5 bases, and 11 bases lay in between. This chain's CDR3 is CASSLGPGSNEKLFF. In DNA, the CDR3 is TGCGCCAGCAGCTTGGGGCCAGGATCGAATGAAAAACTGTTTTTT.

The J gene is TRBJ2-2, the V gene TRBV19; TRBD2 matches at 10 bases. J was trimmed by 1 base and V by 5 bases; bases with no gene match: 1. The CDR3 covers 15 residues. Germline V lookup: CDR1 LNHDA, CDR2 SQIVND (reference sequence). The CDR3 reads CASSWTSGNTGELFF. The CDR3 DNA reads as TGTGCCAGTAGTTGGACTAGCGGGAACACCGGGGAGCTGTTTTTT. Supplemented by reference TRBV19 and TRBJ2-2, the full variable domain reads DGGITQSPKYLFRKEGQNVTLSCEQNLNHDAMYWYRQDPGQGLRLIYYSQIVNDFQKGDIAEGYSVSREKKESFPLTVTSAQKNPTAFYLCASSWTSGNTGELFFGEGSRLTVL.

This clone was recorded once. This chain uses TRBV5-1 with TRBJ1-2; tentative D call: TRBD1 (6 bases). Germline V gene data show CDR1 as SGHRS and CDR2 as YFSETQ. The CDR3 is made up of 14 amino acids. The germline V and J ends were trimmed by 3 bases and 4 bases, with 13 bases remaining between them. The CDR3 is CASSSGHLSYGYTF. In DNA, the CDR3 is TGCGCCAGCAGCTCGGGACACCTATCCTATGGCTACACCTTC.

This rearrangement joins TRBV24-1 to TRBJ2-7, with D possibly matching TRBD2 (6 bases). The CDR3 totals 14 residues. V lost 3 bases to trimming and J lost 7 bases, with 15 bases between them. Germline V gene data show CDR1 as KGHDR and CDR2 as SFDVKD. The CDR3 sequence: CATSDPAGRGEQYF. The CDR3 DNA follows: TGTGCCACCAGTGATCCGGCAGGGCGGGGAGAGCAGTACTTC.

The CDR3 region is CASSLRQGGGEELFF. CDR3 nucleotide sequence: TGTGCCAGCAGCCTCCGACAGGGTGGCGGGGAGGAGCTGTTTTTT. J is TRBJ2-2 and V is TRBV11-3, with D possibly TRBD1 on 7 matching bases. V gave up 5 bases and J gave up 10 bases, with 20 bases separating them. Germline assignment: CDR1 SGHNT and CDR2 YENEEA. The CDR3 is made up of 15 amino acids.

The sample holds a few counts of this clone. This rearrangement joins TRBV10-3 to TRBJ2-7; TRBD2 agrees at 9 bases. Unmatched junction bases numbered 12, after V lost 8 bases and J lost 7 bases. This CDR3 has 14 amino acids. Germline assignment: CDR1 ENHRY and CDR2 SYGVKD. The CDR3 bases are TGTGCCATCGGGGGACTAGCAGAAGAAGGGGAGCAGTACTTC. This sequence encodes CAIGGLAEEGEQYF.

The CDR3 DNA reads TGCGCCAGCAGTGAGGGGACAGGGGGCATTGGTGGCTACACCTTC. Amino acids: CASSEGTGGIGGYTF. The chain has TRBV10-2 and TRBJ1-2, with TRBD1 matching over 12 bases. This CDR3 is 15 amino acids long. Germline assignment: CDR1 WSHSY and CDR2 SAAADI. J was trimmed by 7 bases and V by 2 bases; bases with no gene match: 5.

V gene TRBV2 combines with J gene TRBJ2-4; TRBD1 is a possible D gene (5 bases). There are 14 residues in the CDR3. Per the germline V gene, CDR1 is SNHLY and CDR2 is FYNNEI. The ends were cut back, 10 bases at V and 1 base at J, with 14 bases in the middle. The DNA of the CDR3 is TGTGCCACCAAAAAAGACAGTGCCAAAAACATTCAGTACTTC. It is translated as CATKKDSAKNIQYF.

This clone appeared a single time. The chain couples TRBV19 to TRBJ2-2; 9 bases are shared with TRBD1. The CDR3 runs to 16 residues. Germline V gene lookup returns CDR1 LNHDA and CDR2 SQIVND (reference sequence). The V segment lost 7 bases and the J segment 5 bases; nucleotides outside the gene matches: 11. The CDR3 region has the DNA TGTGCCAGTAAGGGTGTGGGACAGGGAGAGACCGGGGAGCTGTTTTTT. This sequence encodes CASKGVGQGETGELFF.

V and J are TRBV5-3 and TRBJ2-1; TRBD2 agrees at 7 bases. TRBV5-3 is labeled an ORF, and its function is uncertain. The CDR3 is 12 amino acids. J gave up 9 bases and V 3 bases, and 3 bases lay outside the gene matches. CDR3 residues: CARSSREGEQFF. The CDR3 nucleotides read TGTGCCAGAAGCTCAAGGGAGGGTGAGCAGTTCTTC.

The gene calls are TRBV6-4 and TRBJ1-1; the D gene is possibly TRBD1 (6 bases). The germline gives CDR1 MRHNA, CDR2 SNTAGT. Trimming took off 4 bases at V and 0 bases at J, with 12 bases between the two ends. This CDR3 comprises 15 residues. The CDR3 protein is CASSVEAGVNTEAFF. CDR3 nucleotide sequence: TGTGCCAGCAGTGTCGAGGCAGGGGTGAACACTGAAGCTTTCTTT.